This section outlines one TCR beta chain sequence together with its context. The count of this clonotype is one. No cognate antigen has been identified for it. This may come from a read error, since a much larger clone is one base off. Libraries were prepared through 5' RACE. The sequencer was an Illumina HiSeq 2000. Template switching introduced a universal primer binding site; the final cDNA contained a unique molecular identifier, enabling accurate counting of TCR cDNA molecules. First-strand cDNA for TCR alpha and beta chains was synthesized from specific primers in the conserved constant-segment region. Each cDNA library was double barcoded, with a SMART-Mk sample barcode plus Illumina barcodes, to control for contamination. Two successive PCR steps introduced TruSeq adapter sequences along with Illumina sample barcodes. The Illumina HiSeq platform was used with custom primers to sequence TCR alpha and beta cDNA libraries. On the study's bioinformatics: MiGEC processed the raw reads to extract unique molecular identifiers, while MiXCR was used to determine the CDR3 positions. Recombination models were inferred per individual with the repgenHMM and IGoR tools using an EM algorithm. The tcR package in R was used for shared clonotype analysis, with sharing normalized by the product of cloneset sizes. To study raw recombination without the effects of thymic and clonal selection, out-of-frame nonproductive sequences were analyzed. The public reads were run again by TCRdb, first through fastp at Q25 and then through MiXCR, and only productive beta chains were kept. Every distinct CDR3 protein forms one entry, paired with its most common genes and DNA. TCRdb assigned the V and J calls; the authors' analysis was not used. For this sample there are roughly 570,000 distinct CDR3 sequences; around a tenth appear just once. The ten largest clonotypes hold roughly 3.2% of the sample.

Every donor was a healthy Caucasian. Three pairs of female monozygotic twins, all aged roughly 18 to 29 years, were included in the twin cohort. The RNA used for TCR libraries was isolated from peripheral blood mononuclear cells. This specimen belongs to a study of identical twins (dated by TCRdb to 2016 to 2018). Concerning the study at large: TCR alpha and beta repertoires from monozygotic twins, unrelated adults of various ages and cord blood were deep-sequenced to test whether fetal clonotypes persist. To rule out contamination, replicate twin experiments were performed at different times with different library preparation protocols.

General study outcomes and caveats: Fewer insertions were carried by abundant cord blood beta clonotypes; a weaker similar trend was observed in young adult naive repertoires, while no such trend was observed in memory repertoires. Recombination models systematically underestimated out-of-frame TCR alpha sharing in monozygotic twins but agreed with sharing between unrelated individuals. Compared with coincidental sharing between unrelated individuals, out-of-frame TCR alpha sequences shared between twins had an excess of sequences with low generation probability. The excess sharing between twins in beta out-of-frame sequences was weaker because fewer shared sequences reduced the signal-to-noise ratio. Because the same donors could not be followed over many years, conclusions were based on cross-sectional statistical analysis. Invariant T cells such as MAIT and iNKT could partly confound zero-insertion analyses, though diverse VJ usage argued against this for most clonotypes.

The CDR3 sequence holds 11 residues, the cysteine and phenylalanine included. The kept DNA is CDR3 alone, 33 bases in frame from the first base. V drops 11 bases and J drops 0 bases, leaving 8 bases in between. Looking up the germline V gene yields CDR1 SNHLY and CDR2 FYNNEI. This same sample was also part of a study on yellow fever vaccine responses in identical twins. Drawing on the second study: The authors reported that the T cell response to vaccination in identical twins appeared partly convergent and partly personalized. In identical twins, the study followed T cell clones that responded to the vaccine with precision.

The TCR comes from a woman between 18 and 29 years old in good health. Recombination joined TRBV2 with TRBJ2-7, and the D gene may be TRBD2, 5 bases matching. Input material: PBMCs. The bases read TGTGCCTTTGAGGGCTCCTACGAGCAGTACTTC. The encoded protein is CAFEGSYEQYF.